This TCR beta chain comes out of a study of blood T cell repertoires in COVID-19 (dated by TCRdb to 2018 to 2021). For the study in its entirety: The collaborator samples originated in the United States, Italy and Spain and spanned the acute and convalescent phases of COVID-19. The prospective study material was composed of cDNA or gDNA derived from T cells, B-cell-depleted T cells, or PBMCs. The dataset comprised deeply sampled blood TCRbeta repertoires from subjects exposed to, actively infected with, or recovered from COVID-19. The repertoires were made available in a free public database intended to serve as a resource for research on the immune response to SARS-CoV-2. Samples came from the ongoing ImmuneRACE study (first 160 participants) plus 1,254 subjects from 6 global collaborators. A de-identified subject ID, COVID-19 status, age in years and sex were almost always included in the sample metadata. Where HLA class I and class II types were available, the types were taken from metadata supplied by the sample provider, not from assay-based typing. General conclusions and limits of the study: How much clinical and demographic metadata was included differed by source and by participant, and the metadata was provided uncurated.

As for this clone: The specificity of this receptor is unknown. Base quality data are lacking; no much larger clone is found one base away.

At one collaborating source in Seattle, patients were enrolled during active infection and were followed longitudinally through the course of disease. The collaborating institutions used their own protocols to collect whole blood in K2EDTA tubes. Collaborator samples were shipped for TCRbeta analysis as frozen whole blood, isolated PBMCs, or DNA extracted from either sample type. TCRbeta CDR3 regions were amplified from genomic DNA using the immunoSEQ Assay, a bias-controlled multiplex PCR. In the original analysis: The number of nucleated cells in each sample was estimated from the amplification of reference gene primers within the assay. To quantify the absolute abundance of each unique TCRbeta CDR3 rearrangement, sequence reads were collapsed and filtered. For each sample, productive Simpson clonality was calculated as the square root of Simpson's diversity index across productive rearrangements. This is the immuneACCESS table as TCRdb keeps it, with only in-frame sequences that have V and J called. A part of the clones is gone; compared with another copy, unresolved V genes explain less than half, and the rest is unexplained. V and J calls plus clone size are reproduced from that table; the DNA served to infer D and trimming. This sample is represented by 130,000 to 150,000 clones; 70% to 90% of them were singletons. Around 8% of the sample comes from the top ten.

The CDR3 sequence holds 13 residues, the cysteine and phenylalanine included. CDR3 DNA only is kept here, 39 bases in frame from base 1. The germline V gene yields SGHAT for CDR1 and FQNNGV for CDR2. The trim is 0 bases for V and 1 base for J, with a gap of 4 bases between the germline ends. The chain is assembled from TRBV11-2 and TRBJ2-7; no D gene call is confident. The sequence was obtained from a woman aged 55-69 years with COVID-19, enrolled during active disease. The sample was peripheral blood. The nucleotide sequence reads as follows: TGTGCCAGCAGCTTAGAGCTATCCTACGAGCAGTACTTC. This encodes CASSLELSYEQYF.